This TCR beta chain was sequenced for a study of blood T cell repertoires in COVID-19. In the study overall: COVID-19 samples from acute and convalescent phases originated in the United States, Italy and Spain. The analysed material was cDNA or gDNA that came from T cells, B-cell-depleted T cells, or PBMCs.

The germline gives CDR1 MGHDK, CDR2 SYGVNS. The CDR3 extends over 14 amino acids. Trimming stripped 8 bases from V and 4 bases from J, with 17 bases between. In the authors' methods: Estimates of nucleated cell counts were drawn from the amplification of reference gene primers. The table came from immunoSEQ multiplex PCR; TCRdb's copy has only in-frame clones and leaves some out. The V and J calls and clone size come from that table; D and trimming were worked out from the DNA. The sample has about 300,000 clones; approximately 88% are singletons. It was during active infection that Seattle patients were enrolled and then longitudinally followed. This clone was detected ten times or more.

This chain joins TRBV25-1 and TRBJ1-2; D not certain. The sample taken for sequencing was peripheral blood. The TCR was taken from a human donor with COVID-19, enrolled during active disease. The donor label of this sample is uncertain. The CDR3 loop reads CASPQPCGSYGYTF. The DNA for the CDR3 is TGTGCCAGCCCGCAACCTTGCGGGTCCTATGGCTACACCTTC.